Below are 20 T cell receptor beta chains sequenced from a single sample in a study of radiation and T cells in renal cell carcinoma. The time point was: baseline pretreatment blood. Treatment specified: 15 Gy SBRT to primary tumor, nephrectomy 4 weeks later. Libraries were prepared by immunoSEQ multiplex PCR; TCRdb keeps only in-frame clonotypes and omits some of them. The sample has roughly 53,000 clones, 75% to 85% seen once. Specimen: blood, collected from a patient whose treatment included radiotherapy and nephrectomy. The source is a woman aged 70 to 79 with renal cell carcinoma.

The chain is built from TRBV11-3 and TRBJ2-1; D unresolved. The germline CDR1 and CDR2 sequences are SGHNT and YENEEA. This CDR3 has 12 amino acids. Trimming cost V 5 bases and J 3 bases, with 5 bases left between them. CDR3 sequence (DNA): TGTGCCAGCAGCGGACGCTACAATGAGCAGTTCTTC. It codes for CASSGRYNEQFF.

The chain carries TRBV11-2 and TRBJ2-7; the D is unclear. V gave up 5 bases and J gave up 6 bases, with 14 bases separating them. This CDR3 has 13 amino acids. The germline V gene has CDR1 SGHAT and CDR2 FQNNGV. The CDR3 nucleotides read TGTGCCAGCAGCCCGTTCAGTGTCGGCGAGCAGTACTTC. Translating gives CASSPFSVGEQYF.

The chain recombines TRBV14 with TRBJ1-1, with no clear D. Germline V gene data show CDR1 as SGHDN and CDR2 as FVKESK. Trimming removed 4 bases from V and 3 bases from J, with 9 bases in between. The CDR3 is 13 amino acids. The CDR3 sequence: CASSRQRDTEAFF. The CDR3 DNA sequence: TGTGCCAGCAGCCGACAACGGGACACTGAAGCTTTCTTT.

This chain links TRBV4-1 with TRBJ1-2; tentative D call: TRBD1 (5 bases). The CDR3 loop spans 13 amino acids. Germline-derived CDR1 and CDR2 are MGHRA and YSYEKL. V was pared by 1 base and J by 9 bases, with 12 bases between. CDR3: CASSQGGLFRYTF. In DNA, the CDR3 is TGCGCCAGCAGCCAAGGGGGCCTGTTTCGCTACACCTTC.

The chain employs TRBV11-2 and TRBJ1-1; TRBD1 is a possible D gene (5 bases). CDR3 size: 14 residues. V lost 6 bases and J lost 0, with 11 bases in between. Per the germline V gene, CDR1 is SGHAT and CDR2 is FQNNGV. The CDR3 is CASRPGRLNTEAFF. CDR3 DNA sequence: TGTGCCAGCAGGCCGGGACGTTTGAACACTGAAGCTTTCTTT.

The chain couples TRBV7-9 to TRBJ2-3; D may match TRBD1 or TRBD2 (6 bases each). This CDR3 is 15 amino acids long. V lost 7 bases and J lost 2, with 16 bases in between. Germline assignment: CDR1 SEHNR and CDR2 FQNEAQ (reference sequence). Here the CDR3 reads CASTPGLGATDTQYF. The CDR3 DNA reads TGTGCCAGCACCCCGGGACTGGGGGCCACAGATACGCAGTATTTT.

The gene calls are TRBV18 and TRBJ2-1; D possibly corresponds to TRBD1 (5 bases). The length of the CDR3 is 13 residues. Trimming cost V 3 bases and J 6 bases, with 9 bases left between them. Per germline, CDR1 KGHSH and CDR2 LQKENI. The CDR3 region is CASSPQGSNEQFF. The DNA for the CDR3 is TGTGCCAGCTCACCCCAGGGTTCCAATGAGCAGTTCTTC.

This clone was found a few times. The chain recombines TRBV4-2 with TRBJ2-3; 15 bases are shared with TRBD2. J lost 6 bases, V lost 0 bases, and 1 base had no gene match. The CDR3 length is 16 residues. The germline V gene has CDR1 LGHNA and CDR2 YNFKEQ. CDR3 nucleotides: TGTGCCAGCAGCCAAGATGGGACTAGCGGGAGGGATACGCAGTATTTT. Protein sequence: CASSQDGTSGRDTQYF.

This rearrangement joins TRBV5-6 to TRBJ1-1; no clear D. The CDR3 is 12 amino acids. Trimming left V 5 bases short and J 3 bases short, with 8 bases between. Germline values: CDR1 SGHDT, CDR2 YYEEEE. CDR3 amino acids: CASRDRHTEAFF. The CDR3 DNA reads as TGTGCCAGCAGGGATAGGCACACTGAAGCTTTCTTT.

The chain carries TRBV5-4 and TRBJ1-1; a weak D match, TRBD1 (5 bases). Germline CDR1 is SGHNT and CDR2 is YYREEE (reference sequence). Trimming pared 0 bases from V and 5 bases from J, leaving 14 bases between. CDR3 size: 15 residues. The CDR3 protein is CASSLGQGSGTEAFF. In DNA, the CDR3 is TGTGCCAGCAGCTTGGGTCAGGGAAGTGGAACTGAAGCTTTCTTT.

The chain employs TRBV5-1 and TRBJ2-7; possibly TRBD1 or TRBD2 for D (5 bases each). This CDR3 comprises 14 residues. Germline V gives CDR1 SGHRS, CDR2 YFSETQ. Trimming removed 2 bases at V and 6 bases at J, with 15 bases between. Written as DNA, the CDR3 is TGCGCCAGCAGCTTTGAGGGGTCTGTCTCCGAGCAGTACTTC. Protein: CASSFEGSVSEQYF.

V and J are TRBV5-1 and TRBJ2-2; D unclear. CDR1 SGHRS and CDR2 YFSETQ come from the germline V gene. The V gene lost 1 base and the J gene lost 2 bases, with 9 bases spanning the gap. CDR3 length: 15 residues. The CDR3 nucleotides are TGCGCCAGCAGCTTGTATAACGGCAACACCGGGGAGCTGTTTTTT. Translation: CASSLYNGNTGELFF.

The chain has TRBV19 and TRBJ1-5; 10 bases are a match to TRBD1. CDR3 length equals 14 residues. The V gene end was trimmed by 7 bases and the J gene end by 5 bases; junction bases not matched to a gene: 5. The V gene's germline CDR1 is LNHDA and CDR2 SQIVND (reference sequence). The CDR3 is CASTPGQGDQPQHF. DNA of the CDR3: TGTGCCAGTACCCCTGGACAGGGGGATCAGCCCCAGCATTTT.

The CDR3 is CATSRYAGGSYNEQFF. CDR3 in DNA: TGTGCCACCAGCAGATACGCAGGGGGGTCCTACAATGAGCAGTTCTTC. V and J are TRBV15 and TRBJ2-1; possibly TRBD1 for D (7 bases). Germline CDR1 is LNHNV and CDR2 is YYDKDF (reference sequence). Trimming pared 2 bases from V and 1 base from J, leaving 12 bases between. This CDR3 has 16 residues. Combining the CDR3 with reference TRBV15 and TRBJ2-1 gives the whole variable domain DAMVIQNPRYQVTQFGKPVTLSCSQTLNHNVMYWYQQKSSQAPKLLFHYYDKDFNNEADTPDNFQSRRPNTSFCFLDIRSPGLGDTAMYLCATSRYAGGSYNEQFFGPGTRLTVL.

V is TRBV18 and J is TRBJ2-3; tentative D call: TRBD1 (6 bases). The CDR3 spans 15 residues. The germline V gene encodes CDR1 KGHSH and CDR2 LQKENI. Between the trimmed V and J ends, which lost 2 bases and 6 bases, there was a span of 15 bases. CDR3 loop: CASSPSDSQADTQYF. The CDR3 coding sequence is TGTGCCAGCTCACCATCGGACAGCCAAGCTGATACGCAGTATTTT. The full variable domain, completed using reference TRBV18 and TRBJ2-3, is NAGVMQNPRHLVRRRGQEARLRCSPMKGHSHVYWYRQLPEEGLKFMVYLQKENIIDESGMPKERFSAEFPKEGPSILRIQQVVRGDSAAYFCASSPSDSQADTQYFGPGTRLTVL.

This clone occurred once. The CDR3 is CASSLTAGTGLTWAKNIQYF. The DNA for the CDR3 is TGTGCCAGCAGCCTAACCGCCGGGACAGGGCTCACGTGGGCCAAAAACATTCAGTACTTC. The rearrangement links TRBV21-1 to TRBJ2-4; the table names TRBD1, a call not compared with the DNA. TRBV21-1 represents a pseudogene. The CDR3 sequence is 20 residues long.

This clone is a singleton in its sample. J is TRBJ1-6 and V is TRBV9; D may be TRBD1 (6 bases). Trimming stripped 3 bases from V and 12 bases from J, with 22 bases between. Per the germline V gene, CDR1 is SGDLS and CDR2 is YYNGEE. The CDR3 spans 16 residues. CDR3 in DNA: TGTGCCAGCAGCGAGGGACACGGCAGCGGACATATACCCCTCCACTTT. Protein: CASSEGHGSGHIPLHF. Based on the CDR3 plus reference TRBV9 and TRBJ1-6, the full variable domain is DSGVTQTPKHLITATGQRVTLRCSPRSGDLSVYWYQQSLDQGLQFLIQYYNGEERAKGNILERFSAQQFPDLHSELNLSSLELGDSALYFCASSEGHGSGHIPLHFGNGTRLTVT.

CDR3 sequence reads: CASSRTSGTGYNEQFF. As DNA, the CDR3 is TGTGCCAGCAGCCGAACTAGCGGGACCGGCTACAATGAGCAGTTCTTC. V gene TRBV14 combines with J gene TRBJ2-1; 10 nucleotides agree with TRBD2. Trimming took 4 bases from V and 3 from J; bases not matched to a gene: 6. The germline V gene has CDR1 SGHDN and CDR2 FVKESK. The CDR3 extends over 16 amino acids. Using reference TRBV14 and TRBJ2-1 for the parts outside the CDR3, the full variable domain is EAGVTQFPSHSVIEKGQTVTLRCDPISGHDNLYWYRRVMGKEIKFLLHFVKESKQDESGMPNNRFLAERTGGTYSTLKVQPAELEDSGVYFCASSRTSGTGYNEQFFGPGTRLTVL.

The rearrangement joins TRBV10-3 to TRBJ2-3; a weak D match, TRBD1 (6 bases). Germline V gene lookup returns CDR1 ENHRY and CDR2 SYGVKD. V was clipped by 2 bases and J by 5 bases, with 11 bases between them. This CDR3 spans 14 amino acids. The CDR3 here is CAISEPQGKDTQYF. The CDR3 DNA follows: TGTGCCATCAGTGAGCCCCAGGGGAAAGATACGCAGTATTTT.

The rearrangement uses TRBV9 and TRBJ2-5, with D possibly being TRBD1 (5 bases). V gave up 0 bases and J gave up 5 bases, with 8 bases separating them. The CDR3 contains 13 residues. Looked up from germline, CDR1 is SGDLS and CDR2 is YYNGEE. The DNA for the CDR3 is TGTGCCAGCAGCGTAGGGGGCAAGGAGACCCAGTACTTC. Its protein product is CASSVGGKETQYF.